The rows below give T cell receptor beta chains drawn from one sample of a study of T-cell reconstitution after alpha-beta-depleted transplantation in children. TCRdb fed the PCR reads into MiXCR, producing one record per CDR3 protein. The data contain under 300,000 distinct CDR3 sequences, 11% of them seen just once; the ten biggest clones take up 20% to 30%. Material: peripheral blood, obtained 180 days after TCRalphabeta/CD19-depleted stem cell transplant. The origin of the receptors is a male patient under 10 years old who had a stem cell transplant for chronic granulomatous disease, so the T cells may come from the graft donor. Each CDR3 is given with its conserved first and last residue.

TRBV10-3,TRBJ2-5,CAISESQIQETQYF
TRBV9,TRBJ1-2,CASSMSDRVRGYTF
TRBV19,TRBJ2-6,CASKQGSGANVLTF
TRBV10-1,TRBJ1-5,CASSEGEIRGNQPQHF
TRBV29-1,TRBJ2-2,CSGGGGPGELFF
TRBV28,TRBJ1-2,CASSFLAGRSYGYTF
TRBV20-1,TRBJ1-2,CSAPDKRGGYTF
TRBV6-2/TRBV6-3,TRBJ2-7,CASSRVGAGKYEQYF
TRBV29-1,TRBJ2-1,CSTSIGTVNEQFF
TRBV7-9,TRBJ1-4,CASSSPGTGGNEKLFF
TRBV5-1,TRBJ2-2,CASSLVQGNIGELFF
TRBV12-3/TRBV12-4,TRBJ2-1,CASTWTGGAYNEQFF
TRBV21-1,TRBJ1-4,CASSKEPRCNEKLFF
TRBV27,TRBJ2-1,CASFGLAGYPNEQFF
TRBV12-3/TRBV12-4,TRBJ1-2,CASSFRGGNGYTF
TRBV27,TRBJ1-5,CASREDRYSNQPQHF
TRBV9,TRBJ2-1,CASSRGGGTEQFF
TRBV7-9,TRBJ2-1,CASSKPTGRSYNEQFF
TRBV10-1,TRBJ2-5,CASSESALSGTQYF
TRBV7-2,TRBJ2-5,CASSLPGVGETQYF
TRBV28,TRBJ2-2,CATLGDRGISGELFF
TRBV12-3/TRBV12-4,TRBJ2-1,CASSLAGLAGYNEQFF
TRBV3-1,TRBJ2-7,CASSQLGQYEQYF
TRBV5-1,TRBJ1-1,CASSLGIGTANTEAFF
TRBV6-1,TRBJ1-1,CASSITGTGFLNTEAFF
TRBV10-3,TRBJ2-3,CAISETSGYTDTQYF
TRBV15,TRBJ2-2,CATSRDRASGDTGELFF
TRBV19,TRBJ1-1,CASSIAQYTEAFF
TRBV20-1,TRBJ2-1,CSARGTGGYNEQFF
TRBV20-1,TRBJ2-1,CSARAESSYNEQFF
TRBV12-3/TRBV12-4,TRBJ2-7,CASSLRLTERSYEQYF
TRBV5-5,TRBJ2-7,CASSGQGALEQYF
TRBV2,TRBJ2-7,CASRDMYEQYF
TRBV18,TRBJ2-2,CASSPSLDTGELFF
TRBV15,TRBJ2-1,CATSRADNEQFF
TRBV6-1,TRBJ2-3,CASSTPGSGFTDTQYF
TRBV20-1,TRBJ2-7,CSARDQDREQYF
TRBV24-1,TRBJ2-3,CATSEGPLTDTQYF
TRBV7-8,TRBJ1-1,CASSSSRDRNTEAFF
TRBV9,TRBJ2-7,CASSPRDSYEQYF
TRBV20-1,TRBJ2-1,CSARGTSDNEQFF
TRBV4-1,TRBJ1-2,CASSQTGLNYGYTF
TRBV18,TRBJ1-6,CASSSGSNSPLHF
TRBV12-3/TRBV12-4,TRBJ1-2,CASSPPWVYGYTF
TRBV11-2,TRBJ2-1,CASSLGLDYEQFF
TRBV2,TRBJ2-3,CASSDWSTDTQYF
TRBV7-2,TRBJ2-3,CASSLDLGLADTQYF
TRBV6-2/TRBV6-3,TRBJ2-7,CASSYPRAGHSYEQYF
TRBV11-2,TRBJ2-1,CASTLSGGEQFF
TRBV5-1,TRBJ2-2,CASSPRRLGAGELFF
TRBV18,TRBJ1-4,CASSRVREEKLFF
TRBV12-3/TRBV12-4,TRBJ1-1,CASSSDRGPDTEAFF
TRBV12-3/TRBV12-4,TRBJ1-2,CASSPRGSGSDGYTF
TRBV7-3,TRBJ2-2,CASSLKGRLAGDLNTGELFF
TRBV5-1,TRBJ2-3,CASSFTTADTQYF